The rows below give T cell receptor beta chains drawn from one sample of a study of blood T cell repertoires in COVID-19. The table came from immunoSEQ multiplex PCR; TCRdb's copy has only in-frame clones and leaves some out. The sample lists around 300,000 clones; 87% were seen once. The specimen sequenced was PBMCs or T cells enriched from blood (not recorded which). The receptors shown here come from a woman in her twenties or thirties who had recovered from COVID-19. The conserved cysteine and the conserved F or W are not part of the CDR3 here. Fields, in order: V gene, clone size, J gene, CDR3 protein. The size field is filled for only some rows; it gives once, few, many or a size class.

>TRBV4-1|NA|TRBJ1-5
ASSRTPTGAGNQPQH
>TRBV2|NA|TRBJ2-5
ATREGKETQY
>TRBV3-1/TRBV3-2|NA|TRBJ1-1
ASSQEGRRNTEAF
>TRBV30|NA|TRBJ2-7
AWSTGAGSYEQY
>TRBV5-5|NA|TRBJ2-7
ASRKDREGFYEQY
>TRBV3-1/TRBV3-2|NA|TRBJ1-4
ASSSPGVLDHEKLF
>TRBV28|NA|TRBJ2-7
ASSPPTPTSGGAPMGSYEQY
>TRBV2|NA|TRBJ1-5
ASSEGGRDQPQH
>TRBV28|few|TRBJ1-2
ATGQGYGYT
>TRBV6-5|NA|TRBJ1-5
ASTYGDSNQPQH
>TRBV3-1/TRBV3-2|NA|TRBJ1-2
ASSQVGPTVNYGYT
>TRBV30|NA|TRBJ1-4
AWRPGQGTNEKLF
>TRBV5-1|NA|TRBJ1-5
ASSLTSTGSDQPQH
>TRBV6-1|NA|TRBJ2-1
ASSEDGGYNEQF
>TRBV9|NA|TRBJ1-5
ASSVDPQMDQPQH
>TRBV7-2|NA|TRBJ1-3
ASSTRSGTGVLSGNTIY
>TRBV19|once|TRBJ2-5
ASSIRSGWSQY
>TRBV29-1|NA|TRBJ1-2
SVGDRGGYGYT
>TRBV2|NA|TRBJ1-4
ASRSTAYNEKLF
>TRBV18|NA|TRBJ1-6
ASSPMQGASSYNSPLH
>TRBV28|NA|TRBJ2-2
ASSGTAGQGSLGELF
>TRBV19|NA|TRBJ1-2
ASSSGFTYGYT
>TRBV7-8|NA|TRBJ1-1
ASSGVAANTEAF
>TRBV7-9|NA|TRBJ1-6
ASSLDTGSSPLH
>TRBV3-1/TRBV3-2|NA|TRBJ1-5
ASSQGLSRSNQPQH
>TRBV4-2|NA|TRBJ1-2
ASSQVNTNYGYT
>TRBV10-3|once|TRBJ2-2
AAHGRGATGELF
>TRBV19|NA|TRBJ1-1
ASSIQGESTEAF
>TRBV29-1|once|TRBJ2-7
SVAPTGNSYEQY
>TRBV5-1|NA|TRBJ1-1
ASSLVVPGMATEAF
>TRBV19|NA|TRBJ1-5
ASSSSRDRGLDQPQH
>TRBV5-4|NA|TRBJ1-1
ASSSELSRVPTEAF
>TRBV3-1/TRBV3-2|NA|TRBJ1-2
ASSLPGSGYT
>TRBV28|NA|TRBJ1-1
ASSDPRGRNRPEAF
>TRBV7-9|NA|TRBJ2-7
ASSLDRLHAYEQY
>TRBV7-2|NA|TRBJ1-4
ASSLPGGTNEKLF
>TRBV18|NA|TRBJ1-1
ASSPGQGGTEAF
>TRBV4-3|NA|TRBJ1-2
ASSHRQGDGYT
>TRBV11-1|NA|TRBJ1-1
ASSLSGPAETEAF
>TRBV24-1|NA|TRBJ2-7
ATSDEYAYEQY
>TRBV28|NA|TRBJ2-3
ASSSLAGGGLDTQY
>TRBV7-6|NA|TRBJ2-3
ASSLRQGTDTQY
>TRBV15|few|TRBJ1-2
ATSRDSSYGYT
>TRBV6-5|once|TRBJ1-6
ASSMGPGNSPLH
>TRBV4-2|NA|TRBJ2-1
ASSQEFERGGLDEQF
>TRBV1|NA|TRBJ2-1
TSSQVRTGVDEQF
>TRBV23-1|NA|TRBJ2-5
ASGKPRGGGQETQY
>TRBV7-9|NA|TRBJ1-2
ASSPQEAALLNYGYT
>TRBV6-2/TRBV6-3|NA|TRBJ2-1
ASSTKDYLSSYNEQF
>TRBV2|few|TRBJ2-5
ASSGDREETQY
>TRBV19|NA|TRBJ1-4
ASSWDRNEKLF
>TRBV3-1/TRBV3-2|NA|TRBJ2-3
ASSEAGGYTDTQY
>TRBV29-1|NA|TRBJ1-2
SVDSLFNYGYT
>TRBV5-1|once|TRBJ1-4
ASSSVGVPNEKLF
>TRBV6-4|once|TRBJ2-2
ASSDSWNTGELF
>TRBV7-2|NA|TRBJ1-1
ASSLGSRVEAF
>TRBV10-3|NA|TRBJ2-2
AIRDPSGGAGELF
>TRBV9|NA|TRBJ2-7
ASSVGGTNDEQY